This T cell receptor (beta chain) came from a study of OX40 agonist ivuxolimab in advanced cancers. Remarks on this clone: Its cognate antigen is unknown.

The assay was immunoSEQ multiplex PCR, and TCRdb's table has in-frame clones only and misses some. The sample carries more than 25,000 clones, 85% recorded once. With 6 bases clipped from V and 9 bases from J, the junction kept 18 bases outside the gene matches. The CDR3 contains 15 residues. Germline assignment: CDR1 SGHRS and CDR2 YFSETQ. Study results and caveats: Blood T cells, both CD4+ and CD8+, expanded clonally by week 6 at 0.1 to 3.0 mg/kg. The average count of expanded clones was higher among CD8+ T cells than among CD4+.

The sequence derives from an adult with an advanced solid tumor such as melanoma, head and neck, liver or kidney cancer. Sequencing used CD4+ or CD8+ T cells sorted from blood, obtained in a trial of the OX40 agonist ivuxolimab. The V and J genes are TRBV5-1 and TRBJ2-7, with 7 nucleotides matching TRBD1. The CDR3 coding sequence is TGCGCCAGCACGGGTACAGGGGAGTACGGTGTTTTGCAGTACTTC. Residues: CASTGTGEYGVLQYF.